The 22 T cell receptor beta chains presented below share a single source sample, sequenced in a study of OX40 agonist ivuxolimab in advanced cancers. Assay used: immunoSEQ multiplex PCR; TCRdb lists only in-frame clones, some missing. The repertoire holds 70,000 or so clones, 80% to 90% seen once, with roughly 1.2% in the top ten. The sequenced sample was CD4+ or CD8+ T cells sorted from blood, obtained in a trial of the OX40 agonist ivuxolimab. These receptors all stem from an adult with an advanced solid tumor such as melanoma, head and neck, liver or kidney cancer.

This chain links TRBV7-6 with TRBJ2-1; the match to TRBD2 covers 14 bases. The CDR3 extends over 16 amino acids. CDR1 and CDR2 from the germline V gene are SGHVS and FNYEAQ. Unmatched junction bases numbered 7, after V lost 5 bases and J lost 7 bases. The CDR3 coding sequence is TGTGCCAGCAGCCCGGGGACTAGCGGGGGACATAATGAGCAGTTCTTC. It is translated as CASSPGTSGGHNEQFF. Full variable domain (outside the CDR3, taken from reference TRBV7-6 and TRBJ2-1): GAGVSQSPRYKVTKRGQDVALRCDPISGHVSLYWYRQALGQGPEFLTYFNYEAQQDKSGLPNDRFSAERPEGSISTLTIQRTEQRDSAMYRCASSPGTSGGHNEQFFGPGTRLTVL.

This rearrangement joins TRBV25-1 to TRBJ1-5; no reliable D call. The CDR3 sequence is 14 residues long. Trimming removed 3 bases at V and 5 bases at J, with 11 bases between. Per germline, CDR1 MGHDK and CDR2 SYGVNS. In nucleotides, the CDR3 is TGTGCCAGCAGTGAGCCGGGCATCTATCAGCCCCAGCATTTT. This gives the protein CASSEPGIYQPQHF.

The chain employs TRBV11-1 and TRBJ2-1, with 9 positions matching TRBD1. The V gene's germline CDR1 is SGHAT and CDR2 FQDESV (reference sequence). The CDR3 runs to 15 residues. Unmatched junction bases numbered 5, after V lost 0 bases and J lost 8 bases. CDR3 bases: TGTGCCAGCAGCTTAGCGGGACAGGGTAGGCATGAGCAGTTCTTC. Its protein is CASSLAGQGRHEQFF.

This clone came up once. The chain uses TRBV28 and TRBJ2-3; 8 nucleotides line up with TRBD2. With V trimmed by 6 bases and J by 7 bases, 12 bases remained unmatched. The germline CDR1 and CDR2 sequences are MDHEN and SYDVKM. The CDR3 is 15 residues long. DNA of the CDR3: TGTGCCAGCAGCCCTTTTCCGGGAGGGAGAAATACGCAGTATTTT. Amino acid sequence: CASSPFPGGRNTQYF.

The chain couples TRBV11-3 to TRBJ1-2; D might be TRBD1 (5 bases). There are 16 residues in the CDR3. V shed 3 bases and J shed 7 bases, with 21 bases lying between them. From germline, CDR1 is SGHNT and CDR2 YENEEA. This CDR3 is CASSLPPPRGRGGYTF. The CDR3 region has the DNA TGTGCCAGCAGCTTGCCACCGCCCCGTGGTAGGGGTGGCTACACCTTC.

The chain's CDR3 is CASSGGQYSYEQYF. For the CDR3, the DNA is TGTGCCAGCAGTGGGGGACAGTACTCCTACGAGCAGTACTTC. The V and J genes are TRBV6-1 and TRBJ2-7; TRBD1 aligns across 7 bases. The germline V gene has CDR1 MNHNS and CDR2 SASEGT. Trimming took 4 bases from V and 0 from J; bases not matched to a gene: 3. The CDR3 runs to 14 residues.

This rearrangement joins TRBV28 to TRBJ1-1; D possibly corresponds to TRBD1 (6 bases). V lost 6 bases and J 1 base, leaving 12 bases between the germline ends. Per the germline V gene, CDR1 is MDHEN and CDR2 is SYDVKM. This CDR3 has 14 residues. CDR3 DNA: TGTGCCAGCAGCGTCTCGGGACAGAACACTGAAGCTTTCTTT. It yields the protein CASSVSGQNTEAFF. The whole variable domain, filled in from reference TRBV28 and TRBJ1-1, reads DVKVTQSSRYLVKRTGEKVFLECVQDMDHENMFWYRQDPGLGLRLIYFSYDVKMKEKGDIPEGYSVSREKKERFSLILESASTNQTSMYLCASSVSGQNTEAFFGQGTRLTVV.

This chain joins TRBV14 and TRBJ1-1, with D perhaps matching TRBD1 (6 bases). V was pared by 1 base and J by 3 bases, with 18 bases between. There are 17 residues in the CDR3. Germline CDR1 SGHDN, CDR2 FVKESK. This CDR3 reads CASSQVRGALRDTEAFF. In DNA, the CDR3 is TGTGCCAGCAGCCAAGTACGGGGGGCCCTAAGGGACACTGAAGCTTTCTTT. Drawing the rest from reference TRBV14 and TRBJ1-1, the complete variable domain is EAGVTQFPSHSVIEKGQTVTLRCDPISGHDNLYWYRRVMGKEIKFLLHFVKESKQDESGMPNNRFLAERTGGTYSTLKVQPAELEDSGVYFCASSQVRGALRDTEAFFGQGTRLTVV.

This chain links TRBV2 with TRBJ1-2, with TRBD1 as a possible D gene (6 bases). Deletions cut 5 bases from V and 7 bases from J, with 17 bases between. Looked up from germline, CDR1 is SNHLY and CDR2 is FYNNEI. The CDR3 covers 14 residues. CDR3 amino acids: CASSSQTGLVGYTF. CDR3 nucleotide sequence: TGTGCCAGCAGTTCCCAGACAGGTCTGGTTGGCTACACCTTC.

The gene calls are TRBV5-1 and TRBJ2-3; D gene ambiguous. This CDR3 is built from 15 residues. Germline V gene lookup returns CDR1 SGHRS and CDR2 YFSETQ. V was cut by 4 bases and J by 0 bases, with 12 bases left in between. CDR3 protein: CASSPGVSSTDTQYF. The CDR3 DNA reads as TGCGCCAGCAGCCCCGGTGTGTCGAGCACAGATACGCAGTATTTT.

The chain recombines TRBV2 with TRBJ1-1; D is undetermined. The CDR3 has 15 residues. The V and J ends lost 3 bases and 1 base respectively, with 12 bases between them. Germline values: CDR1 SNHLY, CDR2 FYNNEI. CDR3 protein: CASSDSPISNTEAFF. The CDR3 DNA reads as TGTGCCAGCAGTGACTCACCAATTTCGAACACTGAAGCTTTCTTT.

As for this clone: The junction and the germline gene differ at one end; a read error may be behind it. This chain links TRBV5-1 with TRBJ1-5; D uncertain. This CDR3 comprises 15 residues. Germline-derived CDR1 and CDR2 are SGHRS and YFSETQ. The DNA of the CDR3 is TGTGCCAGCAGCTTGATGGGTAGGGTTCGCCAGCCCCAGCATTTT. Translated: CASSLMGRVRQPQHF.

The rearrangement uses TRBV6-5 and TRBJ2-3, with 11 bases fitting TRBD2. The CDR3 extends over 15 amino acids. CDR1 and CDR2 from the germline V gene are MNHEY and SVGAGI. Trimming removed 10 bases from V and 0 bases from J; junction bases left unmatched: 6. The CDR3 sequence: CATSGGSLSTDTQYF. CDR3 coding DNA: TGTGCCACTAGCGGGGGGTCCCTTAGCACAGATACGCAGTATTTT.

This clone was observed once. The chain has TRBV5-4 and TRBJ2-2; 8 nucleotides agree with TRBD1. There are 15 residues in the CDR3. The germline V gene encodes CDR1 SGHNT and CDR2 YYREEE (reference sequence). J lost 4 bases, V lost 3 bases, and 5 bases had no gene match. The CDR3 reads CASSSGTGGTGELFF. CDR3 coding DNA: TGTGCCAGCAGCTCCGGCACAGGGGGCACCGGGGAGCTGTTTTTT.

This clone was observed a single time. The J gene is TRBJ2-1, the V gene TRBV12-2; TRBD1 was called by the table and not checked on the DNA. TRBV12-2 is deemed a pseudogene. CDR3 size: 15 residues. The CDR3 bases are TGTGCAAGTCGCCCCCCCGACAGGGGATACAATGAGCAGTTCTTC. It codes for CASRPPDRGYNEQFF.

In DNA form, the CDR3 reads TGTGCCAGCAGCATATCAGATACGCAGTATTTT. Translating gives CASSISDTQYF. The V and J genes are TRBV9 and TRBJ2-3; D not certain. The CDR3 loop spans 11 amino acids. Germline loops: CDR1 SGDLS, CDR2 YYNGEE. V was clipped by 4 bases and J by 4 bases, with 4 bases between them.

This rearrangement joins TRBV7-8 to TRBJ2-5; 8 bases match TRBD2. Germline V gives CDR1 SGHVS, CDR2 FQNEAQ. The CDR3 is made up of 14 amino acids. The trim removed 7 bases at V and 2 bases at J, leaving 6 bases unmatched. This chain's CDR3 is CASTLRGGQETQYF. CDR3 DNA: TGTGCCAGCACCCTTCGGGGGGGACAAGAGACCCAGTACTTC.

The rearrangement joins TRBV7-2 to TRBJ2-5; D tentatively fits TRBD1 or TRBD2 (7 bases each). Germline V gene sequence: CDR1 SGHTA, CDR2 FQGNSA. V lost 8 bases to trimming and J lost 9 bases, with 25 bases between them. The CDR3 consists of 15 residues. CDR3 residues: CASAPGQTTRGAQYF. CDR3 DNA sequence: TGTGCCAGCGCCCCGGGACAGACCACTCGGGGGGCCCAGTACTTC.

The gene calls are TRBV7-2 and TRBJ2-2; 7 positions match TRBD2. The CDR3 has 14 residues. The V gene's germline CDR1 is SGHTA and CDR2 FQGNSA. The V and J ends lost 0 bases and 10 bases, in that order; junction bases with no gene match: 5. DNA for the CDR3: TGTGCCAGCAGCTTAGCCTGGGGAGGGGCGGAGCTGTTTTTT. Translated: CASSLAWGGAELFF.

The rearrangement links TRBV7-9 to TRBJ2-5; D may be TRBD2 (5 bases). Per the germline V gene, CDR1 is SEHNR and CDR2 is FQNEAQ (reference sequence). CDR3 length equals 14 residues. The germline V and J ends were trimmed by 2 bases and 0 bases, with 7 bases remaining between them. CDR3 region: CASSLPDYQETQYF. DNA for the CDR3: TGTGCCAGCAGCTTACCGGACTACCAAGAGACCCAGTACTTC.

DNA for the CDR3: TGTGCCAGCAGTCTCTGGGACAGGGGCGGGTACGAGCAGTACTTC. This translates into CASSLWDRGGYEQYF. This chain uses TRBV6-6 with TRBJ2-7; TRBD1 matches at 10 bases. The V gene end was trimmed by 5 bases and the J gene end by 4 bases; junction bases not matched to a gene: 8. CDR1 and CDR2 (germline): MNHNY, SVGAGI (reference sequence). This CDR3 has 15 residues.

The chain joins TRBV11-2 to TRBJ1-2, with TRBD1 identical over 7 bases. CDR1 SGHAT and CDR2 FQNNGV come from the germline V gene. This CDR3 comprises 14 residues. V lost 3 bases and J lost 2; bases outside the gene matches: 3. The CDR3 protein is CASSFQGGNYGYTF. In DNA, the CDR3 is TGTGCCAGCAGCTTCCAGGGGGGGAACTATGGCTACACCTTC. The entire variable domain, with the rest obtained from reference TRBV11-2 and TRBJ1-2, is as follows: EAGVAQSPRYKIIEKRQSVAFWCNPISGHATLYWYQQILGQGPKLLIQFQNNGVVDDSQLPKDRFSAERLKGVDSTLKIQPAKLEDSAVYLCASSFQGGNYGYTFGSGTRLTVV.